The next 17 T cell receptor beta chains were all read from a single sample in a study of tumor and adjacent non-tumor tissue in lung cancer (dated by TCRdb to 2017 to 2018). Library creation used multiplex PCR. TCRdb lists the instrument as Illumina HiSeq 2500. TCRbeta libraries were constructed through three rounds of nested PCR with primers (Table S4) according to protocols adapted from ARM-PCR. TCRdb reprocessing: public reads trimmed at Q25 with fastp, clones called with MiXCR, in-frame beta chains kept. Each entry merges the rows of one CDR3 protein and shows their most common DNA and genes. This sample comprises around 50,000 distinct CDR3 sequences, around 60% of them detected only once. Clones ranked in the top ten supply 30% of the sample. RNA was isolated from bulk, unsorted tissue, and RNA quality was assessed with a NanoDrop ND-1000 and an Agilent 2100. Normal lung samples were distant non-tumor tissue taken more than 3 cm from the tumor edge.

Sequenced sample: distant non-tumor lung tissue. The receptors come from a woman in her 70s with non-small cell lung cancer.

A note on this clonotype: The CDR3 does not end in the conserved phenylalanine or tryptophan, so this is likely a read error. The DNA is left out, because the CDR3 cannot be placed on it with certainty; the CDR3 is given as TCRdb lists it. CDR3 sequence reads: CSARDPDMDRFGC. This sequence joins TRBV20-1 and TRBJ2-3; TRBD1, the table's D call, lacks a check against the DNA. The CDR3 is made up of 13 amino acids, end residues included. CDR1 is DFQATT and CDR2 is SNEGSKA in the germline V gene (reference sequence).

On this clonotype: The junction departs from the called germline gene at one end, perhaps through a read error. The chain combines TRBV5-4 with TRBJ2-1; the D gene is possibly TRBD2 (7 bases). The CDR3 contains 16 residues. The germline CDR1 and CDR2 sequences are SGHNT and YYREEE (reference sequence). The CDR3 DNA sequence: TGCGCCAGCAGTAACGGGGGGCTGGGTAGGAACAATGAGCAGTTCTTC. Translating it yields CASSNGGLGRNNEQFF.

Comment on this clonotype: A read error may be the cause here, since a much bigger clone is one base away. This chain joins TRBV12-3 or TRBV12-4 and TRBJ2-3; possibly TRBD1 for D (5 bases). The CDR3 is made up of 15 amino acids. Trimming removed 0 bases at V and 5 bases at J, with 12 bases between. The CDR3 DNA follows: TGTGCCAGCAGTTTAGCGTTAGGGGTTGGAGATACGCAGTATTTT. Translation gives CASSLALGVGDTQYF.

This chain links TRBV15 with TRBJ2-1; tentatively, D is TRBD2 (6 bases). Germline assignment: CDR1 LNHNV and CDR2 YYDKDF (reference sequence). The V end lost 5 bases, the J end lost 9 bases, and 17 bases lay between the germline ends. The CDR3 extends over 14 amino acids. This CDR3 is CATSGVAKEGEQFF. For the CDR3, the DNA is TGTGCCACCAGCGGAGTCGCAAAGGAGGGTGAGCAGTTCTTC.

This clonotype was counted at least ten times. The chain uses TRBV5-4 and TRBJ2-5; the D gene is possibly TRBD2 (5 bases). Trimming shortened V by 6 bases and J by 5 bases, and 14 bases separated the two germline ends. Germline-derived CDR1 and CDR2 are SGHNT and YYREEE (reference sequence). The CDR3 runs to 13 residues. As DNA, the CDR3 is TGTGCCAGCAAACGTGAGGGAGAGGAGACCCAGTACTTC. Protein sequence: CASKREGEETQYF.

This clonotype was detected only a few times. With a much larger clone just one base away, this may be a read error. J is TRBJ1-1 and V is TRBV29-1; 7 bases align to TRBD1. After removal of 3 bases from V and 2 bases from J, the junction contained 3 bases not matched to a gene. CDR1 is SQVTM, CDR2 ANQGSEA, per germline. The CDR3 spans 13 residues. In DNA form, the CDR3 reads TGCAGCGTTGAGGGACAGCGAAACACTGAAGCTTTCTTT. This codes for CSVEGQRNTEAFF. Combining the CDR3 with reference TRBV29-1 and TRBJ1-1 gives the whole variable domain SAVISQKPSRDICQRGTSLTIQCQVDSQVTMMFWYRQQPGQSLTLIATANQGSEATYESGFVIDKFPISRPNLTFSTLTVSNMSPEDSSIYLCSVEGQRNTEAFFGQGTRLTVV.

The sample holds one count of this clonotype. With a much larger clone just one base away, this may be a read error. The gene calls are TRBV2 and TRBJ2-3; the match to TRBD2 covers 10 bases. Looked up from germline, CDR1 is SNHLY and CDR2 is FYNNEI. CDR3 length: 15 residues. The CDR3 loop is CASSESLAGADKQYF. In DNA form, the CDR3 reads TGTGCCAGCAGTGAGAGTCTAGCGGGAGCAGATAAGCAGTATTTT.

This clonotype was observed a handful of times. Sequence at one end of the junction differs from germline and may be a read error. The chain carries TRBV28 and TRBJ1-6; 11 nucleotides line up with TRBD1. The germline V gene encodes CDR1 MDHEN and CDR2 SYDVKM. The CDR3 is 14 residues long. The CDR3 reads CASSAGTGGSPFHF. The CDR3 bases are TGTGCCAGCAGTGCCGGGACAGGGGGTTCACCCTTCCACTTT. Full variable domain (remainder filled in from reference TRBV28 and TRBJ1-6): DVKVTQSSRYLVKRTGEKVFLECVQDMDHENMFWYRQDPGLGLRLIYFSYDVKMKEKGDIPEGYSVSREKKERFSLILESASTNQTSMYLCASSAGTGGSPFHFGNGTRLTVT.

As regards this clonotype: Germline is not matched at one junction end, which may reflect a read error. This chain uses TRBV24-1 with TRBJ2-1; TRBD1 aligns across 7 bases. CDR1 and CDR2 (germline): KGHDR, SFDVKD. The CDR3 length is 15 residues. CDR3 nucleotide sequence: TGTGCCACCAGTGATTCAAGGGGGCTGAGAAATGAGCAATTATTC. Protein: CATSDSRGLRNEQLF.

The gene calls are TRBV24-1 and TRBJ1-1; possibly TRBD1 for D (6 bases). Per germline, CDR1 KGHDR and CDR2 SFDVKD. This CDR3 region has 15 residues. Trimming took off 4 bases at V and 7 bases at J, with 18 bases between the two ends. The DNA for the CDR3 is TGTGCCACCAGTGAACGGACAGCCCAGGGCATTGAAGCTTTCTTT. Its protein is CATSERTAQGIEAFF.

The table lists this clonotype with many counts. It may be a read error: a sequence one base away is much more abundant. This chain links TRBV12-3 or TRBV12-4 with TRBJ1-3; D is perhaps TRBD1 (6 bases). The CDR3 spans 14 residues. CDR3 sequence: CAGSDGQRGNTIYF. CDR3 DNA sequence: TGTGCCGGCAGTGATGGACAGCGTGGAAACACCATATATTTT.

As regards this clonotype: One end of the junction does not line up with germline, which may come from a read error. This chain connects TRBV6-1 to TRBJ1-5, with D uncertain. The CDR3 has 14 amino acids. Germline V CDR1 and CDR2: MNHNS, SASEGT. CDR3 sequence: CTSSPEGSSQPQHF. The CDR3 DNA reads TGTACCAGCAGCCCCGAGGGCAGCAGTCAGCCCCAGCATTTT.

This sequence joins TRBV20-1 and TRBJ2-2; D may be TRBD1 (6 bases). The CDR3 covers 12 residues. Germline lookup yields CDR1 DFQATT and CDR2 SNEGSKA (reference sequence). V dropped 4 bases and J dropped 5 bases, with 8 bases sitting between them. CDR3 residues: CSANGQTGELFF. In nucleotides, the CDR3 is TGCAGTGCTAATGGACAGACCGGGGAGCTGTTTTTT.

This clonotype was recorded many times. The chain links TRBV20-1 to TRBJ2-1; the D gene is possibly TRBD2 (6 bases). Germline V gene sequence: CDR1 DFQATT, CDR2 SNEGSKA (reference sequence). V lost 4 bases and J lost 6, with 19 bases in between. The CDR3 extends over 15 amino acids. CDR3 in amino acids: CSATGGVGGGNEQFF. The CDR3 nucleotides read TGCAGTGCTACCGGCGGGGTTGGAGGTGGCAATGAGCAGTTCTTC.

As to this clonotype: Without the conserved terminal phenylalanine or tryptophan, this CDR3 likely stems from a read error. The DNA of the CDR3 is TGTGTCTGGAGTGACACCGGGACACCCGATTTGAATACGCAGTATTCT. As protein: CVWSDTGTPDLNTQYS. The rearrangement uses TRBV30 and TRBJ2-3; D perhaps matches TRBD1 (6 bases). The CDR3 contains 16 residues. CDR1 GTSNPN and CDR2 SVGIG come from the germline V gene (reference sequence).

This clonotype has ten or more counts. The gene calls are TRBV4-1 and TRBJ2-7; 12 bases map to TRBD2. Germline-derived CDR1 and CDR2 are MGHRA and YSYEKL. The CDR3 is 16 residues long. Trimming took 2 bases from V and 5 from J; bases not matched to a gene: 7. The CDR3 sequence: CASSQRLAGEVDEQYF. CDR3 nucleotide sequence: TGCGCCAGCAGCCAACGACTAGCGGGAGAGGTGGACGAGCAGTACTTC.

This clonotype came up once. The junction shows a germline mismatch at one end, possibly a read error. V is TRBV5-1 and J is TRBJ2-2; 8 nucleotides match TRBD2. The germline CDR1 and CDR2 sequences are SGHRS and YFSETQ. The CDR3 is 16 residues long. The CDR3 sequence: CASSSSRTSITGELFF. The CDR3, as DNA: TGTGCCAGCAGCTCATCCCGGACTAGCATCACCGGGGAGCTGTTTTTT.